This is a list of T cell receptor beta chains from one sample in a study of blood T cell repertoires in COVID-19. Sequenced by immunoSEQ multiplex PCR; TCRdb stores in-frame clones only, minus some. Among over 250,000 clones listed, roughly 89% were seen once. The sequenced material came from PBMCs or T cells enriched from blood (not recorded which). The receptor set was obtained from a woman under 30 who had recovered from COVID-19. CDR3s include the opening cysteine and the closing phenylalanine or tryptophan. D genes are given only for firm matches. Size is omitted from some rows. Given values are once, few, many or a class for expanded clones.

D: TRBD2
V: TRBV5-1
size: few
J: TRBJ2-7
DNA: TGCGCCAGCAGCTCCGCTAGCGGGGGCAGGAACGAGCAGTACTTC
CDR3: CASSSASGGRNEQYF

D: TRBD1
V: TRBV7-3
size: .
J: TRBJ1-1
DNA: TGTGCCAGCAGTCTCGGACAGGGGAACACTGAAGCTTTCTTT
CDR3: CASSLGQGNTEAFF

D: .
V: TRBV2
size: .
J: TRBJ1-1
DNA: TGTGCCAGCAGTCCGAGGGACACTGAAGCTTTCTTT
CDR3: CASSPRDTEAFF

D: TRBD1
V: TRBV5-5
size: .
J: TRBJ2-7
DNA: TGTGCCAGCAGCCGTTCACAGGGGGCAGAGGAGCAGTACTTC
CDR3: CASSRSQGAEEQYF

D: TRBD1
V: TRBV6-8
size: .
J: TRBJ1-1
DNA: TGTGCCACCGGGACAGGGGGAACTTTCTTT
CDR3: CATGTGGTFF

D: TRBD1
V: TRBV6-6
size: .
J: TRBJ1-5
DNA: TGTGCCAGCAGTCGAACGACAGGGTGGGGCAATCAGCCCCAGCATTTT
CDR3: CASSRTTGWGNQPQHF

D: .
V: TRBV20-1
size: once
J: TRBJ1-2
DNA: TGCAGTGCTAGTGGCGGTAGGACTAACTATGGCTACACCTTC
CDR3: CSASGGRTNYGYTF

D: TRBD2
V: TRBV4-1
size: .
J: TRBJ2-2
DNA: TGCGCCAGCAGCCAAATAGGACTAGCGGGCGTCGGCACCGGGGAGCTGTTTTTT
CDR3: CASSQIGLAGVGTGELFF

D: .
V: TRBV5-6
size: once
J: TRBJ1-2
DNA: TGTGCCAGCAGCCCCCCGGGAGGCAGAGGGTACACCTTC
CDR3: CASSPPGGRGYTF

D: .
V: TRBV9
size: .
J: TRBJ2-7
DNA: TGTGCCAGCAGCGTTGACTTGACCAACGAGCAGTACTTC
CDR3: CASSVDLTNEQYF

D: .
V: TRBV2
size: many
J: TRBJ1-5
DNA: TGTGCCAGCAGTCCCTTTCGACAGGGCAATCAGCCCCAGCATTTT
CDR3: CASSPFRQGNQPQHF

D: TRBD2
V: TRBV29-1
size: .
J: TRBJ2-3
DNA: TGCAGCGTTGAAGATCCAGCGGGGTACACAGATACGCAGTATTTT
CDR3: CSVEDPAGYTDTQYF

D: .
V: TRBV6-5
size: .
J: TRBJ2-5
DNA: TGTGCCAGCAGAACGGGGCAAGAGACCCAGTACTTC
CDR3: CASRTGQETQYF

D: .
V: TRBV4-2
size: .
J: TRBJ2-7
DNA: TGTGCCAGCAGCCAAAAGGTGGTAGCCCCTTCCTACGAGCAGTACTTC
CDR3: CASSQKVVAPSYEQYF